The 8 T cell receptor beta chains below all came from one sample that was sequenced in a study of T cells after yellow fever vaccination. MiXCR, applied by TCRdb to the 5' RACE reads, yields one record per CDR3 protein. The table has over 35,000 distinct CDR3 sequences, about 6.3% seen once. This specimen was PBMCs, either bulk or a sorted T-cell subset (CD4+, CD8+, memory, or dextramer-sorted; not recorded which), taken 45 days after the yellow fever booster vaccination. The receptors were sampled from a young man who received the YFV17D yellow fever vaccine.

This clonotype came up many times. The J gene is TRBJ2-1, the V gene TRBV27; no clear D. The V gene lost 2 bases and the J gene lost 8 bases, with 7 bases spanning the gap. This CDR3 spans 12 amino acids. Germline lookup yields CDR1 MNHEY and CDR2 SMNVEV (reference sequence). The DNA of the CDR3 is TGTGCCAGCAGTTTAACGGGTCATGAGCAGTTCTTC. It specifies CASSLTGHEQFF.

This clonotype showed up many times. The V gene is TRBV20-1, the J gene TRBJ1-1; D gene uncertain. V was cut by 3 bases and J by 6 bases, with 11 bases left in between. This CDR3 has 12 residues. CDR1 is DFQATT and CDR2 is SNEGSKA in the germline V gene (reference sequence). The CDR3 DNA follows: TGCAGTGCTAGGGAAGATGGAGCTGAAGCTTTCTTT. This encodes CSAREDGAEAFF.

This clonotype was seen repeatedly, ten times or more. The chain recombines TRBV6-2 or TRBV6-3 with TRBJ2-1, with 12 positions matching TRBD2. The J segment lost 10 bases and the V segment lost 4 bases, leaving 14 bases of the junction unmatched. CDR1 is MNHEY and CDR2 is SVGEGT in the germline V gene. This CDR3 has 17 residues. CDR3 DNA sequence: TGTGCCAGCAGTTCTCCTTATCTGACTAGCGGGAGAGTGGAGCAGTTCTTC. Translation gives CASSSPYLTSGRVEQFF.

The chain couples TRBV15 to TRBJ2-6; D perhaps matches TRBD1 (6 bases). Trimming pared 7 bases from V and 7 bases from J, leaving 11 bases between. This CDR3 spans 13 amino acids. CDR1 and CDR2 from the germline V gene are LNHNV and YYDKDF (reference sequence). The CDR3: CATTPGTANVLTF. DNA for the CDR3: TGTGCCACCACCCCCGGGACAGCCAACGTCCTGACTTTC.

In this sample, this clonotype turned up many times. The chain combines TRBV12-3 or TRBV12-4 with TRBJ2-3; D is uncertain. This CDR3 has 12 residues. Trimming removed 4 bases at V and 2 bases at J, with 4 bases between. CDR3 sequence: CASSSLTDTQYF. Written as DNA, the CDR3 is TGTGCCAGCAGTTCCCTCACAGATACGCAGTATTTT.

The chain recombines TRBV20-1 with TRBJ2-1, with 10 positions matching TRBD2. V lost 4 bases to trimming and J lost 4 bases; unmatched junction nucleotides: 10. Germline V gives CDR1 DFQATT, CDR2 SNEGSKA (reference sequence). The CDR3 length is 16 residues. CDR3 in amino acids: CSATPRTSGAYNEQFF. Here the CDR3 DNA reads TGCAGTGCTACCCCACGGACTAGCGGTGCGTACAATGAGCAGTTCTTC.

This clonotype was counted many times. V is TRBV29-1 and J is TRBJ2-1, with 7 bases fitting TRBD2. The V gene end was trimmed by 6 bases and the J gene end by 8 bases; junction bases not matched to a gene: 10. The CDR3 spans 13 residues. The V gene's germline CDR1 is SQVTM and CDR2 ANQGSEA. The CDR3 loop is CSVPRWGGYEQFF. As DNA, the CDR3 is TGCAGCGTACCTCGGTGGGGGGGTTATGAGCAGTTCTTC.

This clonotype was observed at least ten times. V usage is TRBV10-3 and J usage is TRBJ2-2, with a possible D match to TRBD1 (6 bases). V shed 6 bases and J shed 6 bases, with 20 bases lying between them. The CDR3 runs 16 residues. The germline V gene encodes CDR1 ENHRY and CDR2 SYGVKD. CDR3 nucleotide sequence: TGTGCCATCAGAGGTTCCGGGACAATGAGCGCCGGGGAGCTGTTTTTT. This sequence encodes CAIRGSGTMSAGELFF.